Listed here are 21 T cell receptor beta chains from one sample, sequenced in a study of blood T cells in healthy people across ages. A second PCR of 7 to 11 cycles used a sample-barcoded 5' primer and a J-beta primer mix. Each CDR3 protein is one row after TCRdb ran MiXCR on the 5' RACE reads. This repertoire shows more than 1 million distinct CDR3 sequences, 40% to 45% found once; its top ten account for approximately 17%. The sample was blood. The receptors here all came from a woman aged 55-70 years in good health.

The chain recombines TRBV27 with TRBJ2-3; D is undetermined. From germline, CDR1 is MNHEY and CDR2 SMNVEV (reference sequence). The CDR3 consists of 14 residues. DNA of the CDR3: TGTGCTTCCGCTGGAGTAGTCGAGCCAGATACGCAGTATTTT. The encoded protein is CASAGVVEPDTQYF.

With regard to this clonotype: Since the CDR3 does not end with the conserved phenylalanine or tryptophan, this likely comes from a read error. The rearrangement uses TRBV7-9 and TRBJ2-3, with a possible D match to TRBD1 (6 bases). This CDR3 has 15 residues. Germline CDR1 reads SEHNR; CDR2 reads FQNEAQ (reference sequence). V was pared by 4 bases and J by 0 bases, with 11 bases between. As DNA, the CDR3 is TGTGCCAGCAGCTCCCGGGACACGAGCACAGATACGCAGTATTCT. Translation: CASSSRDTSTDTQYS.

This chain joins TRBV6-5 and TRBJ2-4, with 12 nucleotides matching TRBD1. This CDR3 has 16 amino acids. Losses at the gene ends were 7 bases for V and 0 bases for J; bases not matched to a gene: 4. Per germline, CDR1 MNHEY and CDR2 SVGAGI. The CDR3 DNA reads as TGTGCCAGCAAGGGGACAGGGGGCCTAGCCAAAAACATTCAGTACTTC. Translating gives CASKGTGGLAKNIQYF.

The genes are TRBV13 and TRBJ2-5; D perhaps matches TRBD2 (6 bases). The DNA end is a closer match to TRBJ2-7, so the J assignment may be wrong. CDR3 length: 13 amino acids. CDR1 and CDR2 from the germline V gene are PRHDT and FYEKMQ (reference sequence). The CDR3: CASSARGLGEQYF. The CDR3 DNA sequence: TGTGCCAGCAGCGCCCGGGGGTTGGGCGAGCAGTACTTC.

The chain recombines TRBV7-9 with TRBJ2-3, with 8 positions matching TRBD2. The germline V gene has CDR1 SEHNR and CDR2 FQNEAQ (reference sequence). V was clipped by 3 bases and J by 3 bases; unmatched bases: 8. The CDR3 covers 16 residues. CDR3: CASSLRGAGGTDTQYF. The CDR3 DNA follows: TGTGCCAGCAGCTTGAGAGGTGCGGGAGGAACAGATACGCAGTATTTT.

V usage is TRBV20-1 and J usage is TRBJ1-2; D is undetermined. CDR1 and CDR2 from the germline V gene are DFQATT and SNEGSKA (reference sequence). The CDR3 is 11 amino acids. Trimming left V 5 bases short and J 3 bases short, with 7 bases between. CDR3 in amino acids: CSAYQDYGYTF. The DNA for the CDR3 is TGCAGTGCTTATCAGGACTATGGCTACACCTTC.

The J gene is TRBJ1-5, the V gene TRBV5-1; 7 nucleotides agree with TRBD1. Germline CDR1 is SGHRS and CDR2 is YFSETQ. CDR3 length: 14 residues. J gave up 2 bases and V 4 bases, and 3 bases lay outside the gene matches. The chain's CDR3 is CASSITGGNQPQHF. For the CDR3, the DNA is TGCGCCAGCAGCATTACAGGGGGCAATCAGCCCCAGCATTTT.

V is TRBV2 and J is TRBJ2-7; 10 nucleotides align to TRBD1. Germline CDR1 is SNHLY and CDR2 is FYNNEI. Trimming cost V 7 bases and J 3 bases; bases outside gene matches: 6. The CDR3 loop spans 14 amino acids. The CDR3 DNA follows: TGTGCCAGCAAGACAAGGGACAGGGGCTACGAGCAGTACTTC. It translates to CASKTRDRGYEQYF.

This chain links TRBV4-2 with TRBJ1-5; no clear D. Trimming stripped 1 base from V and 7 bases from J, with 14 bases between. The CDR3 totals 15 residues. CDR1 and CDR2 (germline): LGHNA, YNFKEQ. CDR3 residues: CASSQGPIEGQPQHF. CDR3 DNA sequence: TGTGCCAGCAGCCAAGGACCGATCGAAGGGCAGCCCCAGCATTTT.

The rearrangement links TRBV4-1 to TRBJ1-6; the D is unclear. Trimming shortened V by 0 bases and J by 6 bases, and 9 bases separated the two germline ends. This CDR3 is 15 amino acids long. CDR1 and CDR2 (germline): MGHRA, YSYEKL. The CDR3 DNA reads TGCGCCAGCAGCCAAGAAAGATTGGGTAATTCACCCCTCCACTTT. Encoded protein: CASSQERLGNSPLHF.

This clonotype has more than one count but fewer than ten. This chain joins TRBV3-1 and TRBJ2-4, with 7 bases matching TRBD2. The CDR3 is made up of 19 amino acids. Germline trimming cut 4 bases from V and 0 bases from J; bases unmatched to any gene: 15. Per the germline V gene, CDR1 is LGHDT and CDR2 is YNNKEL (reference sequence). CDR3 nucleotide sequence: TGTGCCAGCAGCCCCCGGGGAGGGGCCAACGTGCTAGCCAAAAACATTCAGTACTTC. Its translation is CASSPRGGANVLAKNIQYF.

This clonotype was found once. J is TRBJ2-3 and V is TRBV21-1. TRBV21-1 is classified as a pseudogene. This CDR3 contains 10 residues. CDR3 region: CAGRTDTQYF. The DNA for the CDR3 is TGTGCCGGCCGCACAGATACGCAGTATTTT.

This chain links TRBV9 with TRBJ2-5; D is tentatively TRBD1 or TRBD2 (5 bases each). V lost 0 bases, J lost 5 bases, and 17 bases lay in between. Germline V gene data show CDR1 as SGDLS and CDR2 as YYNGEE. The CDR3 runs to 16 residues. As DNA, the CDR3 is TGTGCCAGCAGCGTAGGATCAGTCGGGACCAAGGAGACCCAGTACTTC. It yields the protein CASSVGSVGTKETQYF.

This clonotype was detected only a few times. The chain combines TRBV28 with TRBJ2-1, with 12 nucleotides matching TRBD2. Unmatched junction bases numbered 2, after V lost 6 bases and J lost 5 bases. Germline values: CDR1 MDHEN, CDR2 SYDVKM. This CDR3 has 14 amino acids. The CDR3 DNA reads TGTGCCAGCAGGACTAGCGGGAGCAACAATGAGCAGTTCTTC. Its translation is CASRTSGSNNEQFF.

The chain is built from TRBV20-1 and TRBJ2-1; 7 positions agree with TRBD2. Trimming took 2 bases from V and 5 from J; bases not matched to a gene: 6. Germline V lookup: CDR1 DFQATT, CDR2 SNEGSKA (reference sequence). The CDR3 contains 14 residues. In DNA, the CDR3 is TGCAGTGCTAGACCCATAAGCGGGGACAATGAGCAGTTCTTC. The encoded protein is CSARPISGDNEQFF.

The chain is built from TRBV18 and TRBJ2-2; tentative D call: TRBD1 (6 bases). CDR1 is KGHSH, CDR2 LQKENI, per germline. The CDR3 length is 16 residues. Trimming left V 6 bases short and J 1 base short, with 15 bases between. In nucleotides, the CDR3 is TGTGCCAGCTCGACCTTCCCGGGACAGAACACCGGGGAGCTGTTTTTT. It codes for CASSTFPGQNTGELFF.

This clonotype was seen a few times. The chain joins TRBV7-8 to TRBJ2-1; TRBD1 might be the D (6 bases). Germline lookup yields CDR1 SGHVS and CDR2 FQNEAQ. CDR3 length equals 16 residues. With 1 base removed from V and 3 bases from J, the gap between germline ends came to 13 bases. The DNA of the CDR3 is TGTGCCAGCAGCTTAGGACAGGCTCCACACTACAATGAGCAGTTCTTC. This sequence encodes CASSLGQAPHYNEQFF.

This clonotype turned up a few times. V and J are TRBV27 and TRBJ2-1; 10 bases agree with TRBD2. The CDR3 contains 14 residues. The V gene's germline CDR1 is MNHEY and CDR2 SMNVEV (reference sequence). With V trimmed by 8 bases and J by 4 bases, 5 bases remained unmatched. The DNA of the CDR3 is TGTGCCAGCCGGAAGCGGGAGGGTTACAATGAGCAGTTCTTC. Amino acids: CASRKREGYNEQFF.

The V and J genes are TRBV5-1 and TRBJ1-2; D not certain. This CDR3 has 15 residues. Trimming stripped 0 bases from V and 0 bases from J, with 9 bases between. Germline assignment: CDR1 SGHRS and CDR2 YFSETQ. The DNA of the CDR3 is TGCGCCAGCAGCTTGGCCCCACACGCTAACTATGGCTACACCTTC. The encoded protein is CASSLAPHANYGYTF.

This chain links TRBV6-5 with TRBJ1-1; possibly TRBD1 for D (5 bases). V lost 2 bases and J 0 bases, leaving 19 bases between the germline ends. The CDR3 runs to 18 residues. Germline CDR1 MNHEY, CDR2 SVGAGI. CDR3 in DNA: TGTGCCAGCAGTTACAGACCCTGGAGGGACGACATGAACACTGAAGCTTTCTTT. Its protein is CASSYRPWRDDMNTEAFF.

This clonotype was seen at least ten times. The chain links TRBV5-1 to TRBJ2-5; possibly TRBD1 for D (6 bases). This CDR3 spans 15 amino acids. Germline CDR1 and CDR2: SGHRS and YFSETQ. The V end lost 0 bases, the J end lost 2 bases, and 11 bases lay between the germline ends. Written as DNA, the CDR3 is TGCGCCAGCAGCTTGGGCCCCACAGGGCAAGAGACCCAGTACTTC. This gives the protein CASSLGPTGQETQYF.